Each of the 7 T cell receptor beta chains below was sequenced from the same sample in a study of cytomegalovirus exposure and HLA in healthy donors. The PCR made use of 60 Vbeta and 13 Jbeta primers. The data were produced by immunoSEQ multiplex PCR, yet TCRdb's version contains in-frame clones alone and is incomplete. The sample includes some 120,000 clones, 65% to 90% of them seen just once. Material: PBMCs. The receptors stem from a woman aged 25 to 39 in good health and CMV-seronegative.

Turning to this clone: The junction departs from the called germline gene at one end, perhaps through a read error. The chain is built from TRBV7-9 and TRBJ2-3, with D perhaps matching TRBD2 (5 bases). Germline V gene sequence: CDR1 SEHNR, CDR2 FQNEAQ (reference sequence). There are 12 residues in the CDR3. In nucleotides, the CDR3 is TGTTCCAGCCTAGTTGGAGGAGATACGCAGTATTTT. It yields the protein CSSLVGGDTQYF.

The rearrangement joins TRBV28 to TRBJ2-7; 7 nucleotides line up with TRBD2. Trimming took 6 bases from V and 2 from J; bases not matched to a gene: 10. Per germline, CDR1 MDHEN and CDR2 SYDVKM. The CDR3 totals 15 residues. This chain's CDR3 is CASSISGAGTYEQYF. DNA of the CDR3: TGTGCCAGCAGCATATCGGGAGCGGGAACCTACGAGCAGTACTTC. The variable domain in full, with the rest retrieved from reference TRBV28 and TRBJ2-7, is DVKVTQSSRYLVKRTGEKVFLECVQDMDHENMFWYRQDPGLGLRLIYFSYDVKMKEKGDIPEGYSVSREKKERFSLILESASTNQTSMYLCASSISGAGTYEQYFGPGTRLTVT.

The CDR3 sequence is CASSESQTGSSYNEQFF. The CDR3 bases are TGCGCCAGCAGTGAGTCCCAGACAGGGAGCTCCTACAATGAGCAGTTCTTC. This chain links TRBV10-2 with TRBJ2-1, with TRBD1 identical over 7 bases. Germline CDR1 is WSHSY and CDR2 is SAAADI. CDR3 size: 17 residues. V lost 0 bases and J lost 0; bases outside the gene matches: 5.

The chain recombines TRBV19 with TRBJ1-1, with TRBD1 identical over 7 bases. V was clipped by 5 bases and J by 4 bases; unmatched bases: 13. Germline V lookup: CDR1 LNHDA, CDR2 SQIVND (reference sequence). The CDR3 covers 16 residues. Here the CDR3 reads CASSPRMQGDSTEAFF. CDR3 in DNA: TGTGCCAGTAGTCCGCGTATGCAGGGGGATAGCACTGAAGCTTTCTTT.

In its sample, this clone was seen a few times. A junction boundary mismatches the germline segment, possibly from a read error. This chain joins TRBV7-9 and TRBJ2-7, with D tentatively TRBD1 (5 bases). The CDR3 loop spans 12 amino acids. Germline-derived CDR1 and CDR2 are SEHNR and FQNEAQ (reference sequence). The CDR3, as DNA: TGTTCCAGCAGAGCAGGGACCTACGAGCAGTACTTC. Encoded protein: CSSRAGTYEQYF.

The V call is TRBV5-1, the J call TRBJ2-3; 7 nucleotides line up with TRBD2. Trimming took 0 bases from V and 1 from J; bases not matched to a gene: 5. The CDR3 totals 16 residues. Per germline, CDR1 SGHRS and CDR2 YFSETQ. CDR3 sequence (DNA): TGCGCCAGCAGCTTGGGGGCTAGCGGAGGCACAGATACGCAGTATTTT. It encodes CASSLGASGGTDTQYF. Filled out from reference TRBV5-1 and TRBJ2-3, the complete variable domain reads KAGVTQTPRYLIKTRGQQVTLSCSPISGHRSVSWYQQTPGQGLQFLFEYFSETQRNKGNFPGRFSGRQFSNSRSEMNVSTLELGDSALYLCASSLGASGGTDTQYFGPGTRLTVL.

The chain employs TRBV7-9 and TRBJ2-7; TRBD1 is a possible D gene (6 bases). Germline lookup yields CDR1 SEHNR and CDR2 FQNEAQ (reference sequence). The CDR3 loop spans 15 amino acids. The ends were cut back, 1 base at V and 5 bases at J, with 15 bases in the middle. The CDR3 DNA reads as TGTGCCAGCAGCTTAGGACAGGCTTATGGCGACGAGCAGTACTTC. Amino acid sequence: CASSLGQAYGDEQYF.